The clone carrying this T cell receptor beta chain was counted only a few times. What it binds is not known. This record belongs to a study of cytomegalovirus exposure and HLA in healthy donors. Healthy bone marrow donors supplied every sample. The germline V and J ends were trimmed by 0 bases and 0 bases, with 16 bases remaining between them. From germline, CDR1 is SGHRS and CDR2 YFSETQ. The CDR3 is 19 residues long. Researchers ran the PCR with 60 Vbeta and 13 Jbeta primers. The method was immunoSEQ multiplex PCR; TCRdb's version includes in-frame clones alone and lacks a portion of them. The sample consists of around 160,000 clones, just over 70% of them appearing once. Study-wide results and caveats: By HLA locus, TCR association rates varied in a later analysis, with DRB1 showing the most and HLA-C the fewest. The later analysis indicated that the majority of CMV-associated TCR beta chains appeared HLA-restricted.

The V gene is TRBV5-1, the J gene TRBJ2-6; D may be TRBD2 (7 bases). Sequencing input: PBMCs. This TCR derives from a man between 18 and 35 years old in good health and CMV-seropositive. CDR3 protein: CASSLAGGQSNSGANVLTF. Written as DNA, the CDR3 is TGCGCCAGCAGCTTGGCGGGAGGACAGTCAAACTCTGGGGCCAACGTCCTGACTTTC.